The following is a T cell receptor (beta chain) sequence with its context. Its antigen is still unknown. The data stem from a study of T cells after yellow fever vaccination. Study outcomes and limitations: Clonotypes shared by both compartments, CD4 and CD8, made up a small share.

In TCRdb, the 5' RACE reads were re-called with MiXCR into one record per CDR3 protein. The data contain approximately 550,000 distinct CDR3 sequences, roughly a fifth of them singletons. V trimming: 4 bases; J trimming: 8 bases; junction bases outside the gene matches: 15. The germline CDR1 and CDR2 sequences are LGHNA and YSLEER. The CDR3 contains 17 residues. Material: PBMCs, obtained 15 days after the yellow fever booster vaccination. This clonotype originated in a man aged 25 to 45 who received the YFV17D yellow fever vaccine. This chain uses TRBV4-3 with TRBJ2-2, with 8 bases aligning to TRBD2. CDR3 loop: CASSLFPGLVTSGELFF. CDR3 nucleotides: TGCGCCAGCAGCCTTTTTCCGGGACTAGTTACATCGGGGGAGCTGTTTTTT.